The 4 T cell receptor beta chains below all came from one sample that was sequenced in a study of T cell responses to AZD1222 COVID-19 vaccine (dated by TCRdb to the early 2020s). The time point label, as the study defines it: baseline before first vaccination. The library was obtained by the immunoSEQ multiplex PCR assay. The table comes from immuneACCESS by way of TCRdb, which keeps in-frame sequences with V and J called. Part of the clones is missing from these tables; in studies checked, under half for an unresolved V gene and the rest for unknown reasons. This sample comprises roughly 67,000 clones, about 88% of them detected only once. The ten largest account for 7.8% of the sample. Sequencing was performed on peripheral blood, taken on day 0 of AZD1222 vaccination. The source is an adult in good health.

The chain links TRBV5-1 to TRBJ2-7; a weak D match, TRBD1 (6 bases). The CDR3 covers 14 residues. Germline CDR1 and CDR2: SGHRS and YFSETQ. V was trimmed by 1 base and J by 4 bases, leaving 12 bases between them. In DNA form, the CDR3 reads TGCGCCAGCAGCTTGCAGGGGCCCCCTTACGAGCAGTACTTC. It yields the protein CASSLQGPPYEQYF. Together with reference TRBV5-1 and TRBJ2-7, the CDR3 gives the full variable domain: KAGVTQTPRYLIKTRGQQVTLSCSPISGHRSVSWYQQTPGQGLQFLFEYFSETQRNKGNFPGRFSGRQFSNSRSEMNVSTLELGDSALYLCASSLQGPPYEQYFGPGTRLTVT.

The rearrangement links TRBV12-3 or TRBV12-4 to TRBJ2-7; TRBD2 is a possible D gene (5 bases). CDR3 size: 13 residues. V was pared by 4 bases and J by 4 bases, with 11 bases between. The CDR3 is CASSSLGEYEQYF. In DNA form, the CDR3 reads TGTGCCAGCAGTTCTCTTGGGGAGTACGAGCAGTACTTC.

V usage is TRBV6-5 and J usage is TRBJ2-1; 10 positions agree with TRBD2. The CDR3 is made up of 15 amino acids. V shed 6 bases and J 5 bases; nucleotides not matched to a gene: 7. CDR1 and CDR2 (germline): MNHEY, SVGAGI. The CDR3, as DNA: TGTGCCAGCAGAAAACGGACTAGCGGCGACAATGAGCAGTTCTTC. Amino acid sequence: CASRKRTSGDNEQFF.

This CDR3 is CASSHRRDRGPHEQYF. CDR3 bases: TGTGCCAGTAGCCACAGAAGGGACAGGGGGCCTCACGAGCAGTACTTC. The chain is built from TRBV19 and TRBJ2-7, with TRBD1 matching 12 bases. CDR1 and CDR2 (germline): LNHDA, SQIVND (reference sequence). The CDR3 consists of 16 residues. V was clipped by 6 bases and J by 5 bases; unmatched bases: 11.